What follows are 5 T cell receptor beta chains derived from one specimen sequenced in a study of beta chain features in type 1 diabetes. Expressed TCRB transcripts were sequenced after all isolated RNA was converted to cDNA. Repertoires were generated with immunoSEQ multiplex PCR, while TCRdb's copy carries only in-frame clones and drops some. In the table there are around 400,000 clones, more than 13% of which are singletons. The sequencing input was naive CD4+ T cells from blood. Receptors originate from a woman under 30 in good health.

This clone was observed a handful of times. Other DNA sequences in this specimen translate into the identical CDR3. This sequence joins TRBV18 and TRBJ2-7; D is ambiguous. V was pared by 3 bases and J by 4 bases, with 7 bases between. The CDR3 totals 12 residues. Germline CDR1 reads KGHSH; CDR2 reads LQKENI. The CDR3 DNA reads as TGTGCCAGCTCACCGGGCCCATACGAGCAGTACTTC. Protein product: CASSPGPYEQYF.

This clone showed up just once. The CDR3: CASRKGADSNQPQHF. The CDR3, as DNA: TGCGCCAGCAGGAAGGGGGCGGATAGCAATCAGCCCCAGCATTTT. This sequence joins TRBV5-1 and TRBJ1-5; 7 positions agree with TRBD1. J gave up 0 bases and V 5 bases, and 5 bases lay outside the gene matches. The V gene's germline CDR1 is SGHRS and CDR2 YFSETQ. This CDR3 has 15 residues.

This chain links TRBV6-5 with TRBJ1-3; 7 bases line up with TRBD1. The CDR3 loop spans 15 amino acids. V shed 8 bases and J 2 bases; nucleotides not matched to a gene: 9. The germline V gene encodes CDR1 MNHEY and CDR2 SVGAGI. The CDR3 sequence: CASGFDRDPGNTIYF. As DNA, the CDR3 is TGTGCCAGCGGCTTCGACAGGGATCCTGGAAACACCATATATTTT.

Worth noting for this clone: Additional DNA sequences in this sample encode the identical CDR3. V usage is TRBV5-1 and J usage is TRBJ2-7; 9 bases are shared with TRBD1. Germline loops: CDR1 SGHRS, CDR2 YFSETQ. The CDR3 is 14 residues long. V shed 3 bases, J shed 4 bases, and the junction held 5 bases outside the gene matches. CDR3 in DNA: TGCGCCAGCAGCTCCGGGACAGGGTTGTACGAGCAGTACTTC. This codes for CASSSGTGLYEQYF.

V gene TRBV9 combines with J gene TRBJ2-5; unclear D gene. CDR3 length: 15 amino acids. Germline V gene data show CDR1 as SGDLS and CDR2 as YYNGEE. With 0 bases removed from V and 2 bases from J, the gap between germline ends came to 11 bases. DNA for the CDR3: TGTGCCAGCAGCGTAGGTCCAGCCGGGCAAGAGACCCAGTACTTC. Protein: CASSVGPAGQETQYF.